Shown below are 12 T cell receptor beta chains from a single sample sequenced in a study of T cell repertoires in cytomegalovirus infection. Which antigens these TCRs recognize remains unknown. TCRdb re-called the reads with MiXCR, one entry per CDR3 protein. The data contain some 200,000 distinct CDR3 sequences, 38% of them singletons. This sample comprised CD8+ T cells from cultured PBMCs, obtained from culture after CMV antigen stimulation. These receptors all stem from a human donor in good health (CMV status not recorded). Some clones in this sample may be carry-over from other donors' samples.

The chain links TRBV27 to TRBJ1-5; no reliable D call. CDR3 length: 14 amino acids. Trimming shortened V by 4 bases and J by 5 bases, and 12 bases separated the two germline ends. Germline assignment: CDR1 MNHEY and CDR2 SMNVEV (reference sequence). The DNA for the CDR3 is TGTGCCAGCAGTTCCCGAAACGTGTATCAGCCCCAGCATTTT. Protein product: CASSSRNVYQPQHF.

V is TRBV10-3 and J is TRBJ2-7, with TRBD1 identical over 7 bases. This CDR3 is 14 amino acids long. CDR1 is ENHRY and CDR2 is SYGVKD in the germline V gene. Written as DNA, the CDR3 is TGTGCAATAAAGCCGGGACAGTTTATGGACGAGCAGTACTTC. This sequence encodes CAIKPGQFMDEQYF.

The chain is built from TRBV11-2 and TRBJ2-7, with TRBD2 matching over 7 bases. After removal of 1 base from V and 2 bases from J, the junction contained 8 bases not matched to a gene. In germline, CDR1 is SGHAT, CDR2 FQNNGV. The CDR3 sequence is 16 residues long. The CDR3 region has the DNA TGTGCCAGCAGCTTAGTCCGATCGGGGGGTCCCTACGAGCAGTACTTC. Its protein product is CASSLVRSGGPYEQYF.

The count of this clonotype is one. V usage is TRBV20-1 and J usage is TRBJ2-1; 10 positions agree with TRBD2. With V trimmed by 6 bases and J by 9 bases, 11 bases remained unmatched. CDR3 length: 14 amino acids. Germline-derived CDR1 and CDR2 are DFQATT and SNEGSKA (reference sequence). CDR3 nucleotide sequence: TGCAGTGCCGCCCGTCGGACTAGCGGCGGTGAGCAGTTCTTC. Amino acid sequence: CSAARRTSGGEQFF.

The chain is built from TRBV12-3 or TRBV12-4 and TRBJ2-7; D gene unclear. The CDR3 length is 19 residues. V was trimmed by 5 bases and J by 0 bases, leaving 26 bases between them. In DNA form, the CDR3 reads TGTGCCAGCAGTCCTACTGCTTTTAGTTCGGTAGTACCCTCCTACGAGCAGTACTTC. Translated, it gives CASSPTAFSSVVPSYEQYF.

The V and J genes are TRBV5-1 and TRBJ1-1; D is possibly TRBD1 (5 bases). CDR1 is SGHRS, CDR2 YFSETQ, per germline. The length of the CDR3 is 13 residues. V shed 0 bases and J shed 9 bases, with 12 bases lying between them. CDR3 nucleotide sequence: TGCGCCAGCAGCTTGGAGGGACCACACCAAGCTTTCTTT. This gives the protein CASSLEGPHQAFF.

The J gene is TRBJ1-1, the V gene TRBV28, with TRBD1 as a possible D gene (6 bases). This CDR3 has 17 amino acids. Germline V gene lookup returns CDR1 MDHEN and CDR2 SYDVKM. The ends were cut back, 2 bases at V and 4 bases at J, with 20 bases in the middle. The CDR3, as DNA: TGTGCCAGCAGTTTAAGGAGGTGGTGGGAGGGGGGCACTGAAGCTTTCTTT. This codes for CASSLRRWWEGGTEAFF.

This clonotype was observed a few times. The chain employs TRBV5-5 and TRBJ1-4, with 7 bases fitting TRBD1. This CDR3 has 14 residues. Per the germline V gene, CDR1 is SGHKS and CDR2 is YYEKEE (reference sequence). J lost 6 bases, V lost 0 bases, and 2 bases had no gene match. CDR3 DNA sequence: TGTGCCAGCAGCTTGGAAGGGGGCTATGAAAAACTGTTTTTT. Translating it yields CASSLEGGYEKLFF.

This clonotype occurred a few times. The V and J genes are TRBV20-1 and TRBJ1-5; D is uncertain. The CDR3 consists of 14 residues. Trimming left V 0 bases short and J 11 bases short, with 17 bases between. Germline CDR1 is DFQATT and CDR2 is SNEGSKA (reference sequence). The CDR3 reads CSARDPDHAGAQHF. The CDR3 DNA sequence: TGCAGTGCTAGAGACCCCGACCACGCGGGCGCCCAGCATTTT.

This clonotype was observed once. The chain is built from TRBV9 and TRBJ2-3; a possible D gene is TRBD2 (6 bases). Germline CDR1 is SGDLS and CDR2 is YYNGEE. The V end lost 0 bases, the J end lost 5 bases, and 13 bases lay between the germline ends. The CDR3 sequence is 15 residues long. CDR3 nucleotide sequence: TGTGCCAGCAGCGTAGCTGGGGCAGCGGGAGATACGCAGTATTTT. Translated: CASSVAGAAGDTQYF.

This clonotype was observed once. The chain is built from TRBV10-3 and TRBJ1-6, with D unclear. Germline V CDR1 and CDR2: ENHRY, SYGVKD. CDR3 size: 14 residues. V was shortened by 3 bases and J by 7 bases, with 10 bases between the two germline ends. CDR3 nucleotides: TGTGCCATCAGTGAAGACGGTCCAAATTCACCCCTCCACTTT. Translation gives CAISEDGPNSPLHF.

The chain uses TRBV20-1 and TRBJ1-2; D is possibly TRBD1 (5 bases). The V gene's germline CDR1 is DFQATT and CDR2 SNEGSKA (reference sequence). The CDR3 extends over 13 amino acids. V lost 4 bases to trimming and J lost 3 bases, with 12 bases between them. The CDR3 loop is CSATDGTHYGYTF. As DNA, the CDR3 is TGCAGTGCTACGGACGGGACTCACTATGGCTACACCTTC.